The table lists the clone carrying this T cell receptor (beta chain) with a few counts. By positive magnetic bead selection, CD4+ and CD8+ cells were isolated, and their purity was checked by flow cytometry. Generated by immunoSEQ multiplex PCR, the TCRdb table keeps only in-frame clones and is missing some. The data hold about 10,000 clones, with over 75% observed a single time. This entry is derived from a study of somatic mutations in cytotoxic T cells in rheumatoid arthritis. CDR3 length equals 15 residues. V was pared by 4 bases and J by 2 bases, with 14 bases between. Germline CDR1 and CDR2: SGDLS and YYNGEE.

The V gene is TRBV9, the J gene TRBJ2-3, with TRBD2 as a possible D gene (5 bases). The origin of this receptor is an adult with rheumatoid arthritis. Sequencing was carried out using CD8+ T cells sorted from blood. CDR3 in DNA: TGTGCCAGCAGCTATACGCCAGCGGCCACAGATACGCAGTATTTT. Its protein is CASSYTPAATDTQYF.